The 11 T cell receptor beta chains below all came from one sample that was sequenced in a study of T cell clonality in common variable immunodeficiency. The study's findings and limits: Reportedly, TCR beta sequences from common variable immunodeficiency showed fewer deletions and N-nucleotide insertions.

The table came from immunoSEQ multiplex PCR; TCRdb's copy has only in-frame clones and leaves some out. Its table lists roughly 16,000 clones. Which antigens these TCRs recognize remains unknown. Sequenced: peripheral blood mononuclear cells. These receptors originate from a human donor with common variable immunodeficiency.

The chain's CDR3 is CATSRGRQEQETQYF. CDR3 DNA, as far as it was read: TGTGCCACCAGCAGAGGACGACAGGAGCAAGAGACC. The chain carries TRBV15 and TRBJ2-5; possible D gene TRBD1, 6 bases. The read finishes 3 residues shy of the CDR3 end, and the germline J gene is used to complete it. The CDR3 runs to 15 residues. Trimming shortened V by 1 base and J by 2 bases, and 11 bases separated the two germline ends. CDR1 LNHNV and CDR2 YYDKDF come from the germline V gene (reference sequence).

In regard to this clone: The read ends 3 residues early relative to the CDR3; the germline J gene fills the gap. The V and J genes are TRBV28 and TRBJ2-7, with 9 bases matching TRBD2. Germline V CDR1 and CDR2: MDHEN, SYDVKM. V lost 2 bases, J lost 4 bases, and 0 bases stayed unmatched. CDR3 length equals 13 residues. CDR3 DNA, as far as it was read: TGTGCCAGCAGTTTAGCGGGAGGGTACGAG. Translating gives CASSLAGGYE. From start to end, the CDR3 is CASSLAGGYEQYF.

As to this clone: The CDR3 end lies 3 residues beyond the end of the read and is filled in from the germline J gene. This chain connects TRBV18 to TRBJ1-2, with D possibly TRBD1 on 6 matching bases. This CDR3 is 15 amino acids long. V was trimmed by 3 bases and J by 4 bases, leaving 15 bases between them. Germline CDR1 reads KGHSH; CDR2 reads LQKENI. CDR3 bases read: TGTGCCAGCTCACCGAAGACAGGCGACACCTATGGC. It is translated as CASSPKTGDTYG. The entire CDR3 protein reads CASSPKTGDTYGYTF.

As regards this clone: From the germline J gene comes the end of the CDR3, since the read stops 3 residues before it. The V and J genes are TRBV4-2 and TRBJ2-1, with 9 positions matching TRBD2. The V segment lost 1 base and the J segment 4 bases; nucleotides outside the gene matches: 8. This CDR3 contains 17 residues. Germline values: CDR1 LGHNA, CDR2 YNFKEQ. CDR3 DNA (partial): TGTGCCAGCAGCCAAGTAGGACTAGCGACTGAATACAATGAG. Translated: CASSQVGLATEYNE. The whole CDR3 region reads CASSQVGLATEYNEQFF.

A remark on this clone: The observed sequence ends 3 residues before the CDR3 terminus, with the missing tail filled in from the germline J gene. The chain uses TRBV2 and TRBJ1-2; TRBD1 aligns across 11 bases. The CDR3 totals 15 residues. In germline, CDR1 is SNHLY, CDR2 FYNNEI. Partial CDR3 DNA: TGTGCCAGCACTACCGTCGGGACAGGGGGAAAGGGC. It codes for CASTTVGTGGKG. The complete CDR3 reads CASTTVGTGGKGYTF.

To note about this clone: Sequencing ends 3 residues short of the CDR3 end; the germline J gene provides the rest. The rearrangement links TRBV20-1 to TRBJ2-7, with D possibly matching TRBD1 (5 bases). The V end lost 5 bases, the J end lost 2 bases, and 16 bases lay between the germline ends. Germline CDR1 and CDR2: DFQATT and SNEGSKA (reference sequence). The CDR3 runs 14 residues. The CDR3 loop is CSACDGHSAYEQYF. CDR3 DNA (partial): TGCAGTGCTTGTGACGGACACTCCGCCTACGAG.

This CDR3 is CASSLGFRSRNEQFF. CDR3 DNA (partial): TGTGCCAGCAGCTTAGGTTTCAGGTCCCGCAATGAG. The genes are TRBV7-2 and TRBJ2-1; D call uncertain. The read stops 3 residues short of the end of the CDR3; the missing end is completed from the germline J gene. Germline CDR1 reads SGHTA; CDR2 reads FQGNSA. The length of the CDR3 is 15 residues. The V end was cut by 1 base, the J end by 6 bases, with 13 bases between.

On this clone itself: The CDR3 extends 3 residues past the end of the read, so its final part is completed from the germline J gene. The chain uses TRBV30 and TRBJ2-7; unclear D gene. V lost 8 bases to trimming and J lost 2 bases, with 10 bases between them. Germline CDR1 is GTSNPN and CDR2 is SVGIG (reference sequence). The CDR3 is 11 residues long. The DNA read from the CDR3 is TGTGCCGGGAACAGAGCCTACGAG. Encoded protein: CAGNRAYE. The entire CDR3 sequence reads CAGNRAYEQYF. The whole variable domain, remainder taken from reference TRBV30 and TRBJ2-7, is SQTIHQWPATLVQPVGSPLSLECTVEGTSNPNLYWYRQAAGRGLQLLFYSVGIGQISSEVPQNLSASRPQDRQFILSSKKLLLSDSGFYLCAGNRAYEQYFGPGTRLTVT.

For this clone: The CDR3 end lies 3 residues beyond the end of the read and is filled in from the germline J gene. This rearrangement joins TRBV7-8 to TRBJ2-3, with D possibly TRBD2 on 6 matching bases. Per the germline V gene, CDR1 is SGHVS and CDR2 is FQNEAQ. V was clipped by 5 bases and J by 4 bases, with 19 bases between them. The length of the CDR3 is 16 residues. The covered CDR3 bases are TGTGCCAGCAGCCTCCATCGGGGGTCCGGCGCAGATACG. It yields the protein CASSLHRGSGADT. The complete CDR3 sequence is CASSLHRGSGADTQYF.

This clone is deemed medium-sized by its frequency. With the read ending 3 residues before the CDR3 end, the germline J gene is used to fill in that end. This chain connects TRBV7-8 to TRBJ2-5; 7 nucleotides agree with TRBD1. The CDR3 spans 13 residues. The germline V gene encodes CDR1 SGHVS and CDR2 FQNEAQ. V gave up 8 bases and J gave up 4 bases; unmatched junction bases: 7. The CDR3 here is CASLGTVRETQYF. The sequenced part of the CDR3 DNA is TGTGCCAGCCTCGGGACAGTTAGAGAGACC.

This clone is called medium-sized based on its frequency. The read ends 3 residues before the CDR3 terminus; that terminus is restored from the germline J gene. The chain is built from TRBV13 and TRBJ1-1; D is possibly TRBD1 (6 bases). V gave up 5 bases and J gave up 7 bases, with 23 bases separating them. The germline gives CDR1 PRHDT, CDR2 FYEKMQ (reference sequence). The CDR3 is made up of 16 amino acids. CDR3 loop: CASSQKGGGLVNEAFF. The DNA read from the CDR3 is TGTGCCAGCAGCCAAAAAGGCGGGGGGCTGGTGAATGAA.